This TCR beta chain was identified in a study of blood T cell repertoires in COVID-19 (dated by TCRdb to 2018 to 2020). Broadly, across the study: Collaborator samples came from the United States, Italy and Spain and covered acute and convalescent phases of COVID-19. Samples came from the ongoing ImmuneRACE study (first 160 participants) plus 1,254 subjects from 6 global collaborators. The prospective study material was composed of cDNA or gDNA derived from T cells, B-cell-depleted T cells, or PBMCs. Deeply sampled blood TCRbeta repertoires from subjects exposed to, actively infected with, or recovered from COVID-19 were included in the dataset. The repertoires were released in a freely available public database meant as a resource for research on the immune response to SARS-CoV-2. Where HLA class I and class II types were available, the types were taken from metadata supplied by the sample provider, not from assay-based typing. Nearly every sample came with metadata listing a de-identified subject ID, COVID-19 status, age in years and sex. Results the study describes overall, beyond this receptor: How much clinical and demographic metadata was included differed by source and by participant, and the metadata was provided uncurated.

To note about this clone: Its antigen is currently not known. No per-base quality is available; no much larger clone lies one base away.

Participants in the prospective study were enrolled through a virtual design, were aged roughly 18 to 100 years, and lived in 24 United States geographic areas. Cohort assignment in the prospective study relied on participant-reported clinical history from a screening survey and a study questionnaire. For ImmuneRACE Cohort 3, a participant was defined as recovered based on two consecutive negative NP/OP PCR tests, clearance by a healthcare professional, or resolution of symptoms. In the prospective study, mobile phlebotomists collected whole blood, serum and a nasopharyngeal or oropharyngeal swab from each participant. Participants in the prospective study had the option to provide additional blood draws and questionnaires over an approximately 2-month period. Prospective study blood samples were shipped either frozen or at room temperature before DNA extraction. Spanning cysteine to phenylalanine, the CDR3 consists of 15 amino acids. Only the CDR3 DNA stays, 45 bases, in frame from base 1. CDR1 and CDR2 are read off the germline V gene as SGHRS and YFSETQ. Unmatched junction bases come to 3, with V trimmed by 0 bases and J by 1 base.

TCRbeta CDR3 regions were amplified from genomic DNA using the immunoSEQ Assay, a bias-controlled multiplex PCR. In the authors' own workflow: Within the assay, amplification of reference gene primers was used to estimate how many nucleated cells each sample contained. To quantify the absolute abundance of each unique TCRbeta CDR3 rearrangement, sequence reads were collapsed and filtered. For each sample, productive Simpson clonality was calculated by taking the square root of Simpson's diversity index across productive rearrangements. TCRdb carries this immuneACCESS record with in-frame sequences only. Its versions omit some clonotypes, under half of them owing to an unresolved V gene in the studies checked, with the rest unexplained. Clonal size and the V and J genes are those of that table, whereas D and trimming came from the DNA. This sample holds about 200,000 clones; around 92% were observed only once. About 8.8% of the sample is held by the ten biggest clonotypes.

Recombination connected TRBV5-1 to TRBJ2-5, and 7 junctional nucleotides match TRBD1. The receptor comes from a woman between 18 and 30 years old who had recovered from COVID-19. Sequencing used PBMCs or T cells enriched from blood (not recorded which). The bases read TGCGCCAGCAGCTTGGCGAGGGACAGCCAAGAGACCCAGTACTTC. This encodes CASSLARDSQETQYF.